This T cell receptor (beta chain) derives from a study of OX40 agonist ivuxolimab in advanced cancers. Study-level information: Ivuxolimab, an antibody acting as an agonist of OX40 (CD134), was used to treat patients. Hepatocellular carcinoma, melanoma, renal cell or head and neck cancer affected the dose-escalation patients.

Germline lookup yields CDR1 SQVTM and CDR2 ANQGSEA. The CDR3 sequence is 16 residues long. The V and J ends lost 6 bases and 1 base respectively, with 20 bases between them. Points on this clone: Its matching antigen is unknown.

With baseline, cycle 4 day 1, and cycle 7 day 1 as timepoints, blood was sampled. Study-wide results and limits: In the 0.1-3.0 mg/kg groups, partial responders showed among the lowest expansion.

Assay used: immunoSEQ multiplex PCR; TCRdb lists only in-frame clones, some missing. There are 60,000 to 85,000 clones in the sample; about nine tenths occur only once, and under 4.5% lies in the top ten. The source was CD4+ or CD8+ T cells sorted from blood, collected in a trial of the OX40 agonist ivuxolimab. The J gene is TRBJ2-3, the V gene TRBV29-1; D may be TRBD1 or TRBD2 (7 bases each). The clonotype comes from an adult with an advanced solid tumor such as melanoma, head and neck, liver or kidney cancer. The CDR3 loop reads CSVIPRGGGGTDTQYF. The CDR3 DNA is TGCAGCGTAATCCCCAGGGGGGGAGGGGGCACAGATACGCAGTATTTT.